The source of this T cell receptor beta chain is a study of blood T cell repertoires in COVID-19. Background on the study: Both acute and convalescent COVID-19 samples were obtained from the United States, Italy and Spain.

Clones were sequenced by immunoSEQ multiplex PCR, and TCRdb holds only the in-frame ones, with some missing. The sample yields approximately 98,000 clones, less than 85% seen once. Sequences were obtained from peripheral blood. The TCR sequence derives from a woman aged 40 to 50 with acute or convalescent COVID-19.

CDR3 in amino acids: CASGFKRMQGGLISNQPQHF. CDR3 nucleotides: TGTGCTAGTGGTTTTAAGAGGATGCAGGGAGGTCTCATAAGCAATCAGCCCCAGCATTTT. This sequence joins TRBV12-5 and TRBJ1-5; D perhaps matches TRBD1 (5 bases). The CDR3 totals 20 residues. Germline CDR1 LGHNT, CDR2 FRNRAP. V was shortened by 3 bases and J by 1 base, with 25 bases between the two germline ends.